Below, 10 T cell receptor beta chains from the same sample are listed, as sequenced in a study of CD8+CD57+ T cells in acquired aplastic anemia. Investigators profiled TCR beta VDJ and CDR3 from genomic DNA template. TCRdb called the reads again in MiXCR, with one record for every CDR3 protein. Counted here are about 160,000 distinct CDR3 sequences, around 40% occurring once; the ten biggest clones make up approximately 1%. The specimen sequenced was sorted CD4+, CD8+, or CD8+CD57+ T cells (not recorded which) from PBMCs. These receptors originate from a human donor in good health.

This clonotype was observed at least ten times. CDR3 amino acids: CASTWTGTYEQYF. The CDR3 DNA sequence: TGTGCCAGCACTTGGACAGGGACCTACGAGCAGTACTTC. The genes are TRBV2 and TRBJ2-7, with 8 bases lining up with TRBD1. The CDR3 length is 13 residues. Trimming at V came to 7 bases and at J to 2 bases, leaving 4 bases not matched to a gene. The germline CDR1 and CDR2 sequences are SNHLY and FYNNEI.

This clonotype was detected many times. The CDR3 loop is CASSESGVRTDTQYF. The CDR3 nucleotides read TGTGCCAGCAGTGAATCGGGAGTTCGCACAGATACGCAGTATTTT. The V and J genes are TRBV2 and TRBJ2-3; D may be TRBD2 (6 bases). Germline values: CDR1 SNHLY, CDR2 FYNNEI. The CDR3 has 15 residues. V lost 2 bases, J lost 1 base, and 10 bases lay in between.

A single count supports this clonotype. CDR3 in DNA: TGTGCCAGCAGTGAAGTTTTGTCAGGTGGGCAGTTCTTC. Residues: CASSEVLSGGQFF. The V call is TRBV2, the J call TRBJ2-1; D unresolved. The CDR3 loop spans 13 amino acids. With 1 base removed from V and 12 bases from J, the gap between germline ends came to 13 bases. Germline V CDR1 and CDR2: SNHLY, FYNNEI.

This clonotype was recorded many times. This sequence joins TRBV20-1 and TRBJ1-1, with 7 bases matching TRBD1. The CDR3 runs 15 residues. Germline CDR1 DFQATT, CDR2 SNEGSKA (reference sequence). With 0 bases clipped from V and 1 base from J, the junction kept 5 bases outside the gene matches. CDR3 protein: CSARELQGRNTEAFF. The CDR3 DNA sequence: TGCAGTGCTAGAGAACTACAGGGGAGGAACACTGAAGCTTTCTTT.

The V and J genes are TRBV20-1 and TRBJ1-2; D unresolved. V was cut by 8 bases and J by 7 bases, with 5 bases left in between. The CDR3 contains 8 residues. Germline assignment: CDR1 DFQATT and CDR2 SNEGSKA (reference sequence). The CDR3 reads CSHCGYTF. In DNA form, the CDR3 reads TGCAGTCACTGTGGCTACACCTTC.

About this clonotype itself: At one boundary the junction diverges from the germline segment, which might be a read error. This chain links TRBV5-5 with TRBJ2-7, with a possible D match to TRBD2 (6 bases). The germline CDR1 and CDR2 sequences are SGHKS and YYEKEE (reference sequence). The CDR3 totals 16 residues. CDR3 bases: TGTGCCAGCAGCATAGGGCCAGGTGGGACTTTCTACGGGCAGTACTTC. This sequence encodes CASSIGPGGTFYGQYF. Based on the CDR3 plus reference TRBV5-5 and TRBJ2-7, the full variable domain is DAGVTQSPTHLIKTRGQQVTLRCSPISGHKSVSWYQQVLGQGPQFIFQYYEKEERGRGNFPDRFSARQFPNYSSELNVNALLLGDSALYLCASSIGPGGTFYGQYFGPGTRLTVT.

The chain uses TRBV19 and TRBJ2-5; 10 positions match TRBD1. Germline CDR1 is LNHDA and CDR2 is SQIVND (reference sequence). The CDR3 contains 13 residues. The CDR3 DNA reads as TGTGCTAGGGGGGACAGGGGCCAAGAGACCCAGTACTTC. Translation gives CARGDRGQETQYF.

The chain has TRBV11-2 and TRBJ1-1, with TRBD1 as a possible D gene (5 bases). V gave up 5 bases and J gave up 5 bases, with 18 bases separating them. The CDR3 is 15 amino acids. Germline CDR1 SGHAT, CDR2 FQNNGV. The CDR3 loop is CASSHNRRPQTEAFF. For the CDR3, the DNA is TGTGCCAGCAGCCATAACAGGCGCCCTCAAACTGAAGCTTTCTTT.

As to this clonotype: A single base separates this from a much larger clone, so it may be a read error. V usage is TRBV7-2 and J usage is TRBJ2-1; 8 nucleotides agree with TRBD2. V trimming: 5 bases; J trimming: 9 bases; junction bases outside the gene matches: 9. Germline CDR1 is SGHTA and CDR2 is FQGNSA. The CDR3 is 14 residues long. The CDR3 region has the DNA TGTGCCAGCAGCGTCCGGGGGGGAGTGCCTGAGCAGTTCTTC. Protein: CASSVRGGVPEQFF. Using reference TRBV7-2 and TRBJ2-1 for the parts outside the CDR3, the full variable domain is GAGVSQSPSNKVTEKGKDVELRCDPISGHTALYWYRQSLGQGLEFLIYFQGNSAPDKSGLPSDRFSAERTGGSVSTLTIQRTQQEDSAVYLCASSVRGGVPEQFFGPGTRLTVL.

With regard to this clonotype: A much larger clone is a single base away; this may be a read error. DNA of the CDR3: TGTGCCAGCAGTGACTCTGGGGGGATGCTGGTGTACAATGAGCAGTTCTTC. This sequence encodes CASSDSGGMLVYNEQFF. The rearrangement links TRBV6-4 to TRBJ2-1; D might be TRBD2 (6 bases). This CDR3 region has 17 residues. Germline loops: CDR1 MRHNA, CDR2 SNTAGT. V lost 0 bases and J lost 4, with 16 bases in between.